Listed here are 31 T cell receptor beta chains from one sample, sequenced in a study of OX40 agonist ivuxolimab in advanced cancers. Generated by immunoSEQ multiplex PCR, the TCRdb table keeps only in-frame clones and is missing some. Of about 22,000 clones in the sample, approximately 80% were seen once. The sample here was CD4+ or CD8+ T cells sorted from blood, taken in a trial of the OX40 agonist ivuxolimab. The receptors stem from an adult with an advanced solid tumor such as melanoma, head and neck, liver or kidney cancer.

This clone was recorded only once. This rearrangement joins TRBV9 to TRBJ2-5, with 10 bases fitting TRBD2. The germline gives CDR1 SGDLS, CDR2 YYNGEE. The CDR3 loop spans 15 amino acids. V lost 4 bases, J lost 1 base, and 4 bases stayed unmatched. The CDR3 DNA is TGTGCCAGCAGCTTTAGCGGGAGGTCCCAAGAGACCCAGTACTTC. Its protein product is CASSFSGRSQETQYF. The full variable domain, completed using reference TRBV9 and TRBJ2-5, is DSGVTQTPKHLITATGQRVTLRCSPRSGDLSVYWYQQSLDQGLQFLIQYYNGEERAKGNILERFSAQQFPDLHSELNLSSLELGDSALYFCASSFSGRSQETQYFGPGTRLLVL.

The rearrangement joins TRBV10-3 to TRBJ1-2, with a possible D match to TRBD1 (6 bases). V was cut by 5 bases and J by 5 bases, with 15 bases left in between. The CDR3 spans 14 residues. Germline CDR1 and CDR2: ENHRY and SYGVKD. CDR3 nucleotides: TGTGCCATCAGTAGGGCCGGACAGTCATATGGCTACACCTTC. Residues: CAISRAGQSYGYTF.

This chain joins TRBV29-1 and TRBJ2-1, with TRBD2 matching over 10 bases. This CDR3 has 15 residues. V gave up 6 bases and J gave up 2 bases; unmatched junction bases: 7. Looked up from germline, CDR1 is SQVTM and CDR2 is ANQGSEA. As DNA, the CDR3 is TGCAGCGTCGCCGGGACTAGCGTTCCCTACAATGAGCAGTTCTTC. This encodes CSVAGTSVPYNEQFF.

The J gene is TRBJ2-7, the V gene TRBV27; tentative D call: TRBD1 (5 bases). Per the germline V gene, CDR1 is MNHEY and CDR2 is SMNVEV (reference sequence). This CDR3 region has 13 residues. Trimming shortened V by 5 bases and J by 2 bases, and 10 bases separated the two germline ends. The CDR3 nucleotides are TGTGCCAGCAGTATGACAGCCACCTACGAGCAGTACTTC. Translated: CASSMTATYEQYF.

The CDR3 DNA reads TGTGCCAGCAGACCTCGGGGGTACACAGATACGCAGTATTTT. It translates to CASRPRGYTDTQYF. The rearrangement joins TRBV27 to TRBJ2-3; TRBD2 might be the D (6 bases). The V gene's germline CDR1 is MNHEY and CDR2 SMNVEV (reference sequence). The CDR3 sequence is 14 residues long. Between the trimmed V and J ends, which lost 6 bases and 2 bases, there was a span of 12 bases.

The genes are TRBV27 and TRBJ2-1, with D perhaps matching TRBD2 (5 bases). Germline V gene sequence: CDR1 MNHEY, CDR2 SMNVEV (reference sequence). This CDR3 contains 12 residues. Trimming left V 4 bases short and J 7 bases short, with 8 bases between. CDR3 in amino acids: CASSSGWNEQFF. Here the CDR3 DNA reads TGTGCCAGCAGTTCGGGGTGGAATGAGCAGTTCTTC.

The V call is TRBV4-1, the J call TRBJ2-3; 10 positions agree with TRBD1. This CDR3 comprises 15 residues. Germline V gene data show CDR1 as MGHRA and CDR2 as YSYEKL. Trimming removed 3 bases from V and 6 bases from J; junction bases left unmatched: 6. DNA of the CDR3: TGCGCCAGCAGCCAGGACAGGGGGAGTGGGGATACGCAGTATTTT. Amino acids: CASSQDRGSGDTQYF.

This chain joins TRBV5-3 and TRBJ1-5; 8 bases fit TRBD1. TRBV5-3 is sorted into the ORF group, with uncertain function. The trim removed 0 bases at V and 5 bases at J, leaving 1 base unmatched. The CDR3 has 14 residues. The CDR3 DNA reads TGTGCCAGAAGCTTGGCAGGGGGCGATCAGCCCCAGCATTTT. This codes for CARSLAGGDQPQHF.

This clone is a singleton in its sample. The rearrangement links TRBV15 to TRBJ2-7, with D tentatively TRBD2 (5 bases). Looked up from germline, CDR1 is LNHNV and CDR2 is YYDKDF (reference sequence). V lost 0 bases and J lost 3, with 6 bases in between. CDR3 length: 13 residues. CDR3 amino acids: CATSRDRDYEQYF. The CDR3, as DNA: TGTGCCACCAGCAGAGATCGGGACTACGAGCAGTACTTC.

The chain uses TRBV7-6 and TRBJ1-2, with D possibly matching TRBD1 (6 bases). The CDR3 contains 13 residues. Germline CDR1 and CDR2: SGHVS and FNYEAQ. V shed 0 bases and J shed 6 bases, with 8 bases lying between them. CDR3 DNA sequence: TGTGCCAGCAGCTTAGCGTGGGGGCATGGCTACACCTTC. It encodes CASSLAWGHGYTF.

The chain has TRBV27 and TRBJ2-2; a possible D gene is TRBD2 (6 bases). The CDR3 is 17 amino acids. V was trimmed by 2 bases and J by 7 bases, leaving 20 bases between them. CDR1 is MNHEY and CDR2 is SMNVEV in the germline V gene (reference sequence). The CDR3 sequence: CASSLQGGTPGIGELFF. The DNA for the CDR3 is TGTGCCAGCAGTTTACAAGGCGGGACTCCTGGGATCGGGGAGCTGTTTTTT.

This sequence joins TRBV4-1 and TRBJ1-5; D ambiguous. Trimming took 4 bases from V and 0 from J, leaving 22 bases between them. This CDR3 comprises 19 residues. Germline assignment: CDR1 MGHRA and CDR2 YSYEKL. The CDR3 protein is CASSPRLPGQAYSNQPQHF. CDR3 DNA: TGCGCCAGCAGCCCAAGACTCCCTGGGCAGGCATATAGCAATCAGCCCCAGCATTTT.

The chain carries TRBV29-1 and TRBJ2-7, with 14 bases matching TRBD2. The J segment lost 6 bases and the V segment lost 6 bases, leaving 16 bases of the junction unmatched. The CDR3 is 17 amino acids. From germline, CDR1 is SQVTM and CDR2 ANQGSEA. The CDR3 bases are TGCAGCGTCTTCGTGGAGACTCGGACTAGCGGGAGGATCGAGCAGTACTTC. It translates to CSVFVETRTSGRIEQYF.

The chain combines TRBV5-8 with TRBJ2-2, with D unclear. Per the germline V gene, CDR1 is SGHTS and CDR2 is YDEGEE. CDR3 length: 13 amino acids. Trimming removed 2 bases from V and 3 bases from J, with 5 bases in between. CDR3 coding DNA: TGTGCCAGCAGCTTTCTGGACACCGGGGAGCTGTTTTTT. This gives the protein CASSFLDTGELFF.

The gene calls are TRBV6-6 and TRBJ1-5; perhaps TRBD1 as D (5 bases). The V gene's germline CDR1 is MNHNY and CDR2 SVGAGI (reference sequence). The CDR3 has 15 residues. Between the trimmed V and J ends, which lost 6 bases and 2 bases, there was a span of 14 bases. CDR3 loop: CASSPGGSGNQPQHF. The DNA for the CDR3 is TGTGCCAGCAGCCCTGGGGGGAGCGGCAATCAGCCCCAGCATTTT.

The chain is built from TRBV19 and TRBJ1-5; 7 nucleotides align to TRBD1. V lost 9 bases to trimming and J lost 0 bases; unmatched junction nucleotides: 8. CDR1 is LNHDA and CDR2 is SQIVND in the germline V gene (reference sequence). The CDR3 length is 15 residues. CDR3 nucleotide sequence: TGTGCCAGCTGGGACAGAAAACATAGCAATCAGCCCCAGCATTTT. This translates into CASWDRKHSNQPQHF.

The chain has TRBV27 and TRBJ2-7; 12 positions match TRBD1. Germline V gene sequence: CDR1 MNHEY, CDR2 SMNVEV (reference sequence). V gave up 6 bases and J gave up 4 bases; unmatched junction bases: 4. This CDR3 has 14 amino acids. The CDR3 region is CASRPGQGAYEQYF. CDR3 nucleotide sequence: TGTGCCAGCAGGCCGGGACAGGGGGCTTACGAGCAGTACTTC.

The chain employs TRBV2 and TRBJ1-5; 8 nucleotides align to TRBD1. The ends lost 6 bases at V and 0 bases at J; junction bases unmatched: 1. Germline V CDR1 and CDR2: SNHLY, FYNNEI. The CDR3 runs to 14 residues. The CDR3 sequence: CASRGQDSNQPQHF. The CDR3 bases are TGTGCCAGCAGGGGACAGGATAGCAATCAGCCCCAGCATTTT.

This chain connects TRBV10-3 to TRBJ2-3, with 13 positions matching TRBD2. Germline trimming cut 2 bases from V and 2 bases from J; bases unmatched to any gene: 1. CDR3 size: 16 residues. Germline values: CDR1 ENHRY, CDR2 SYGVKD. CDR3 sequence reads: CAISEGTSGNTDTQYF. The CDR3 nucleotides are TGTGCCATCAGTGAGGGGACTAGCGGGAACACAGATACGCAGTATTTT.

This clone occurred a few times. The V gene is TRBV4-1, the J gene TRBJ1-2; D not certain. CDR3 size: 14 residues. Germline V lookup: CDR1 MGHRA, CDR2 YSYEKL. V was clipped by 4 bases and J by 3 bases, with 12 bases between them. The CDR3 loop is CASSLDGEDYGYTF. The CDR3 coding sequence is TGCGCCAGCAGCCTAGACGGCGAGGACTATGGCTACACCTTC.

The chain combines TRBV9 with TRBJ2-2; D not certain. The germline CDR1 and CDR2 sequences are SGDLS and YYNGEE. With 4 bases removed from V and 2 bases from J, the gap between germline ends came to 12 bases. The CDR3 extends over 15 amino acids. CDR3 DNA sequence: TGTGCCAGCAGCCCCTCCCGGAGAAACACCGGGGAGCTGTTTTTT. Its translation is CASSPSRRNTGELFF.

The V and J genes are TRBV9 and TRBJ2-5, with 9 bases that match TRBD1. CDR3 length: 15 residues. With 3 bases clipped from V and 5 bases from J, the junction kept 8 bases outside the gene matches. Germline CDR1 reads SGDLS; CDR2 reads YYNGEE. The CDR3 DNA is TGTGCCAGCAGCGCCCCCGGCGGGACAGGGGAGACCCAGTACTTC. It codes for CASSAPGGTGETQYF.

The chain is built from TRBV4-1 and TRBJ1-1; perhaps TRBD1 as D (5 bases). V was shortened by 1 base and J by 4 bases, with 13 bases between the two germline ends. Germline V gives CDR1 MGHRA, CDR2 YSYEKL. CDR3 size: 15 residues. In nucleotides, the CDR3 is TGCGCCAGCAGCCAAGGCGGGGGGAAGAGCACTGAAGCTTTCTTT. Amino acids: CASSQGGGKSTEAFF.

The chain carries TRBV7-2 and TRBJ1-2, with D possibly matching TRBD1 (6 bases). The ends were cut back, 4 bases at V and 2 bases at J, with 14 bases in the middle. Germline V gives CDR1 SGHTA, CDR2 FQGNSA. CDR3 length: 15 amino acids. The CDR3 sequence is CASSSWGRGNYGYTF. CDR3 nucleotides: TGTGCCAGCAGCTCATGGGGCAGGGGAAACTATGGCTACACCTTC. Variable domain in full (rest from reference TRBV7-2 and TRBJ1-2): GAGVSQSPSNKVTEKGKDVELRCDPISGHTALYWYRQSLGQGLEFLIYFQGNSAPDKSGLPSDRFSAERTGGSVSTLTIQRTQQEDSAVYLCASSSWGRGNYGYTFGSGTRLTVV.

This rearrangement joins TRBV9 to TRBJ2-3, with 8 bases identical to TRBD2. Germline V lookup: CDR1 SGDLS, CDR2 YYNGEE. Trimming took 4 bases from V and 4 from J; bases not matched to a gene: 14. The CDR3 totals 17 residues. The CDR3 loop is CASSPAGGGGRADTQYF. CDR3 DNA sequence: TGTGCCAGCAGCCCCGCCGGGGGGGGAGGGAGGGCAGATACGCAGTATTTT.

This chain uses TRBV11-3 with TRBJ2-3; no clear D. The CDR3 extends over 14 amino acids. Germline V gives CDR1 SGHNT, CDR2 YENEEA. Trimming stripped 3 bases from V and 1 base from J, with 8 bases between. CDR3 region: CASSFEAGTDTQYF. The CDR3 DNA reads TGTGCCAGCAGCTTTGAGGCGGGCACAGATACGCAGTATTTT.

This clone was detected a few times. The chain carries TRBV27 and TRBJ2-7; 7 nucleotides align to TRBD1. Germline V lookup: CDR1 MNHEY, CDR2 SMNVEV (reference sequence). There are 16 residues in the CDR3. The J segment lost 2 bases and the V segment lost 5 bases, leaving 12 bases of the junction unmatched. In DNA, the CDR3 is TGTGCCAGCAGTCCTTCTACAGGGGATTTTACCTACGAGCAGTACTTC. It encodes CASSPSTGDFTYEQYF.

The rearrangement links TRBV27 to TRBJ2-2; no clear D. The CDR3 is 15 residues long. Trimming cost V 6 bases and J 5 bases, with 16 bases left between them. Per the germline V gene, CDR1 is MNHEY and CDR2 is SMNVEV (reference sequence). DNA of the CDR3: TGTGCCAGCAGGTTGGGTAGCCAGTGGACCGGGGAGCTGTTTTTT. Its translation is CASRLGSQWTGELFF.

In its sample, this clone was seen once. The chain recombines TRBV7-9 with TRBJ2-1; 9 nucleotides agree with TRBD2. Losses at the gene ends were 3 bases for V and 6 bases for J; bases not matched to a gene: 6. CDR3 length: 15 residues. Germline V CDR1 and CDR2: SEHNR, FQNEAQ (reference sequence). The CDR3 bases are TGTGCCAGCAGCTTTTCCGAGACTAGCGGCAATGAGCAGTTCTTC. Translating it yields CASSFSETSGNEQFF.

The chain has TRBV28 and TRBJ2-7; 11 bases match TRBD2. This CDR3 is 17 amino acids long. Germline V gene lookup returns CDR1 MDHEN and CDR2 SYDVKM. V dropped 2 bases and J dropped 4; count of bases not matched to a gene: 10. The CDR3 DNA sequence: TGTGCCAGCAGTTTAGGGGTAGCGGGAGGGAGCAGGTACGAGCAGTACTTC. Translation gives CASSLGVAGGSRYEQYF.

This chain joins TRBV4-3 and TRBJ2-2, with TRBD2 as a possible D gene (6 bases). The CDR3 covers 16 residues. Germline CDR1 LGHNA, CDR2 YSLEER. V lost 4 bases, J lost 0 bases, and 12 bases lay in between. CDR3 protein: CASSPLAGTNTGELFF. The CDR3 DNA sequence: TGCGCCAGCAGCCCTCTGGCGGGGACGAACACCGGGGAGCTGTTTTTT.